This T cell receptor (beta chain) originates from a study of molecular identifiers for immune sequencing clone quantification. The study's findings and limits: Molecules of identical TCR sharing a barcode could underestimate highly expanded clone sizes.

Bulk TCR libraries used previously described methods and listed TCR primers. TCRdb re-analysed the PCR reads in MiXCR, keeping a single row per CDR3 protein. The repertoire holds approximately 670,000 distinct CDR3 sequences, 20% seen once, with 0.75% to 0.95% in the top ten. This clonotype has ten or more counts. Its antigen is still unknown. Naive CD8 libraries were made from roughly 21,000 to 960,000 sorted cells, and they used 10%, 30% or 50% RNA. This TCR derives from a human donor in good health. Some libraries in this study had Jurkat cell RNA spiked in. The sequencing sample was made of naive CD8+ T cells from blood, with Jurkat cell RNA spiked in. As for subset: FACS-sorted CD8+CD4-CCR7+CD45RA+ naive T cells.

CDR3 protein: CASSLGQGQPQHF. The CDR3 DNA follows: TGTGCCAGCAGCTTGGGTCAGGGACAGCCCCAGCATTTT. This chain joins TRBV27 and TRBJ1-5; D may be TRBD1 (5 bases). V gave up 6 bases and J gave up 7 bases, with 13 bases separating them. Germline CDR1 MNHEY, CDR2 SMNVEV (reference sequence). The CDR3 is 13 amino acids.